The 11 T cell receptor beta chains below were found in one sample sequenced in a study of long-term antiretroviral therapy in people with HIV (dated by TCRdb to between 2021 and 2024). Sequencing of the TRB variable region was done with the immunoSEQ hsTCRB v3.0 assay at survey level resolution. Entries here come from immuneACCESS through TCRdb and include only in-frame sequences with V and J called. Some clones fail to appear in such tables; in the studies checked, an unresolved V gene covers under half of the shortfall, and the cause of the remainder is unknown. The sample table shows some 16,000 clones, and roughly 90% are seen once. Clones ranked in the top ten supply over 10% of the sample. Here the sequenced sample was unsorted PBMCs, taken 0.6 years after starting antiretroviral therapy. The receptors were sampled from a woman aged 40 to 50 with HIV.

This chain uses TRBV19 with TRBJ1-3; the match to TRBD1 covers 7 bases. The junction had 10 bases not matched to a gene; V was cut back by 8 bases and J by 0 bases. The CDR3 covers 16 residues. CDR1 and CDR2 (germline): LNHDA, SQIVND (reference sequence). The CDR3 nucleotides are TGTGCCAGTTATACAGGGGCCCGCTTCTCTGGAAACACCATATATTTT. This gives the protein CASYTGARFSGNTIYF.

The V and J genes are TRBV19 and TRBJ1-4; D is undetermined. The CDR3 length is 14 residues. V lost 7 bases, J lost 5 bases, and 14 bases lay in between. Germline CDR1 and CDR2: LNHDA and SQIVND (reference sequence). CDR3 sequence reads: CASTPQGQNEKLFF. DNA for the CDR3: TGTGCCAGTACCCCTCAAGGGCAGAATGAAAAACTGTTTTTT.

V usage is TRBV19 and J usage is TRBJ1-2; D might be TRBD1 (5 bases). The CDR3 extends over 15 amino acids. Germline V CDR1 and CDR2: LNHDA, SQIVND (reference sequence). The germline V and J ends were trimmed by 2 bases and 3 bases, with 13 bases remaining between them. The chain's CDR3 is CASSIILGGDYGYTF. CDR3 in DNA: TGTGCCAGTAGTATAATCCTCGGGGGGGACTATGGCTACACCTTC. Supplemented by reference TRBV19 and TRBJ1-2, the full variable domain reads DGGITQSPKYLFRKEGQNVTLSCEQNLNHDAMYWYRQDPGQGLRLIYYSQIVNDFQKGDIAEGYSVSREKKESFPLTVTSAQKNPTAFYLCASSIILGGDYGYTFGSGTRLTVV.

The rearrangement links TRBV18 to TRBJ1-3; tentative D call: TRBD1 (6 bases). Germline loops: CDR1 KGHSH, CDR2 LQKENI. The CDR3 loop spans 19 amino acids. The V and J ends lost 3 bases and 0 bases respectively, with 21 bases between them. The DNA for the CDR3 is TGTGCCAGCTCACCCAGGACAGCACTCCTCTTCTCCTCTGGAAACACCATATATTTT. The encoded protein is CASSPRTALLFSSGNTIYF.

This clone was observed a single time. The chain employs TRBV30 and TRBJ1-1; 8 nucleotides line up with TRBD1. The V gene end was trimmed by 3 bases and the J gene end by 4 bases; junction bases not matched to a gene: 10. CDR1 GTSNPN and CDR2 SVGIG come from the germline V gene (reference sequence). The CDR3 is 15 amino acids. The CDR3 loop reads CAWRNRQGRVTEAFF. The CDR3 nucleotides are TGTGCCTGGAGGAACAGACAGGGGAGGGTCACTGAAGCTTTCTTT.

The chain carries TRBV27 and TRBJ2-3; D possibly matches TRBD1 or TRBD2 (5 bases each). The V and J ends lost 5 bases and 2 bases respectively, with 20 bases between them. Germline-derived CDR1 and CDR2 are MNHEY and SMNVEV (reference sequence). The CDR3 has 17 amino acids. Written as DNA, the CDR3 is TGTGCCAGCAGTCCCGGGACCTCCGGGGAGTACACAGATACGCAGTATTTT. It is translated as CASSPGTSGEYTDTQYF.

J is TRBJ1-1 and V is TRBV6-1; D is possibly TRBD1 (5 bases). V was cut by 5 bases and J by 1 base, with 8 bases left in between. CDR3 length: 13 residues. CDR1 is MNHNS, CDR2 SASEGT, per germline. In DNA form, the CDR3 reads TGTGCCAGCAGTCCAACAGGGAACACTGAAGCTTTCTTT. Translated, it gives CASSPTGNTEAFF.

The genes are TRBV11-2 and TRBJ1-2, with a possible D match to TRBD1 (6 bases). Trimming stripped 4 bases from V and 3 bases from J, with 15 bases between. CDR1 and CDR2 (germline): SGHAT, FQNNGV. The CDR3 has 15 residues. The CDR3 sequence is CASSSPQGPDYGYTF. In DNA, the CDR3 is TGTGCCAGCAGCTCCCCCCAGGGGCCAGACTATGGCTACACCTTC. The entire variable domain, with the rest obtained from reference TRBV11-2 and TRBJ1-2, is as follows: EAGVAQSPRYKIIEKRQSVAFWCNPISGHATLYWYQQILGQGPKLLIQFQNNGVVDDSQLPKDRFSAERLKGVDSTLKIQPAKLEDSAVYLCASSSPQGPDYGYTFGSGTRLTVV.

The chain couples TRBV13 to TRBJ2-5; TRBD1 aligns across 7 bases. The CDR3 is 15 amino acids. J was trimmed by 5 bases and V by 5 bases; bases with no gene match: 11. Germline assignment: CDR1 PRHDT and CDR2 FYEKMQ (reference sequence). The DNA for the CDR3 is TGTGCCAGCAGCAACCTAGGGGGCGCCGGTGAGACCCAGTACTTC. This encodes CASSNLGGAGETQYF.

This rearrangement joins TRBV7-2 to TRBJ2-5, with D perhaps matching TRBD2 (7 bases). Germline V gene sequence: CDR1 SGHTA, CDR2 FQGNSA. Trimming removed 1 base from V and 4 bases from J, with 10 bases in between. This CDR3 is built from 14 residues. CDR3 DNA sequence: TGTGCCAGCAGCTTAGATAGGGGGGGAGAGACCCAGTACTTC. Translation: CASSLDRGGETQYF.

This chain connects TRBV6-6 to TRBJ1-2; 9 bases match TRBD1. Germline CDR1 is MNHNY and CDR2 is SVGAGI (reference sequence). V was clipped by 8 bases and J by 8 bases; unmatched bases: 15. CDR3 size: 15 residues. Here the CDR3 reads CASSPGTGGAFGYTF. CDR3 nucleotide sequence: TGTGCCAGCTCACCGGGAACAGGGGGCGCTTTCGGCTACACCTTC.